Listed below are T cell receptor beta chains from one sample, sequenced in a study of T cells in Graves' hyperthyroidism and ophthalmopathy. In TCRdb, the multiplex PCR reads were re-called with MiXCR into one record per CDR3 protein. In the table there are a few hundred thousand distinct CDR3 sequences, about half of which are singletons. Sequenced input: peripheral blood or thyroid tissue (not recorded which). These receptors were obtained from a woman aged 18-29 years with Graves' hyperthyroidism. Each CDR3 is given with its conserved first and last residue. A D gene is named only where the DNA matches it firmly. Expanded clones are given a class, and other clones once, few, many or no size at all.

cdr3_aa,cdr3_nt,clone_size,cdr3_length,v_call,d_call,j_call
CASKRRNRGGGEAFF,TGTGCCAGCAAGAGGAGAAACAGGGGAGGAGGTGAAGCTTTCTTT,-,15,TRBV7-2,TRBD1,TRBJ1-1
CSVADSGRNTEAFF,TGCAGCGTCGCAGATTCCGGTCGAAACACTGAAGCTTTCTTT,-,14,TRBV29-1,-,TRBJ1-1
CATSDLPGRETQYF,TGTGCCACCAGTGATTTGCCAGGGAGGGAGACCCAGTACTTC,-,14,TRBV24-1,-,TRBJ2-5
CAISESTGGGHEQYF,TGTGCCATCAGTGAGTCTACGGGAGGGGGCCACGAGCAGTACTTC,-,15,TRBV10-3,-,TRBJ2-7
CASSFRDEETQYF,TGTGCCAGCAGCTTCCGGGACGAAGAGACCCAGTACTTC,many,13,TRBV7-8,-,TRBJ2-5
CASSYAGQAAEQYF,TGTGCCAGCAGTTACGCGGGACAAGCGGCCGAGCAGTACTTC,-,14,TRBV12-3/TRBV12-4,-,TRBJ2-7
CATSDPTGTGGETQYF,TGTGCCACCAGTGACCCTACAGGGACAGGGGGAGAGACCCAGTACTTC,few,16,TRBV24-1,TRBD1,TRBJ2-5
CASSRGLGEQYF,TGTGCCAGCAGCCGAGGATTGGGGGAGCAGTACTTC,many,12,TRBV7-9,-,TRBJ2-7
CATSRDIGQGFSEQYF,TGTGCCACCAGCAGAGATATCGGACAGGGTTTTAGCGAGCAGTACTTC,-,16,TRBV15,TRBD1,TRBJ2-7
CASSQEGQGAGEQYF,TGCGCCAGCAGCCAAGAAGGTCAGGGGGCAGGCGAGCAGTACTTC,many,15,TRBV4-1,TRBD1,TRBJ2-7
CASSLALSLDEQFF,TGTGCCAGCAGCTTAGCGCTTAGCCTCGATGAGCAGTTCTTC,few,14,TRBV7-8,-,TRBJ2-1
CASTPGYSYNEQFF,TGCGCCAGCACCCCAGGGTATTCCTACAATGAGCAGTTCTTC,-,14,TRBV10-1,-,TRBJ2-1
CASSQQPGTGPNYGYTF,TGTGCCAGCAGTCAACAACCCGGGACAGGACCTAACTATGGCTACACCTTC,many,17,TRBV7-2,TRBD1,TRBJ1-2
CASSLWSIRHLGAYEQYF,TGTGCCAGCAGCTTATGGTCTATTCGGCACCTTGGGGCCTACGAGCAGTACTTC,-,18,TRBV7-2,-,TRBJ2-7
CASSHVQGADEQHF,TGTGCCAGCAGCCACGTACAGGGGGCCGACGAGCAGCACTTC,-,14,TRBV5-5,TRBD1,TRBJ2-7
CAIRLTLGHSNYGYTF,TGTGCCATCAGACTTACCCTAGGACACTCTAACTATGGCTACACCTTC,many,16,TRBV10-3,-,TRBJ1-2
CASIPQNMNTEAFF,TGTGCCAGCATCCCCCAGAACATGAACACTGAAGCTTTCTTT,many,14,TRBV7-9,-,TRBJ1-1
CSARDLREGPETQYF,TGCAGTGCTAGAGATTTGCGGGAGGGCCCAGAGACCCAGTACTTC,few,15,TRBV20-1,TRBD2,TRBJ2-5
CASSLEPSGSRTGELFF,TGTGCCAGCAGCTTGGAGCCTAGCGGGAGTCGAACCGGGGAGCTGTTTTTT,-,17,TRBV5-8,TRBD2,TRBJ2-2
CASSLDREGGYTF,TGTGCCAGCAGCTTAGACAGGGAGGGTGGCTACACCTTC,-,13,TRBV7-9,-,TRBJ1-2
CASSEIAGGPTDTQYF,TGTGCCAGCAGCGAGATAGCGGGAGGGCCCACAGATACGCAGTATTTT,-,16,TRBV7-9,TRBD2,TRBJ2-3
CASSLGGGNSNQPQHF,TGTGCCAGCAGCCTGGGCGGAGGGAATAGCAATCAGCCCCAGCATTTT,many,16,TRBV7-9,-,TRBJ1-5
CASSLALSGSPDTQYF,TGTGCCAGCAGCTTAGCGCTGAGCGGGAGCCCAGATACGCAGTATTTT,-,16,TRBV7-6,TRBD2,TRBJ2-3
CATSDFRNTEAFF,TGTGCCACCAGTGATTTCAGAAACACTGAAGCTTTCTTT,many,13,TRBV24-1,-,TRBJ1-1
CASSYVREFHQPQHF,TGTGCCAGCAGTTACGTCAGGGAATTCCATCAGCCCCAGCATTTT,many,15,TRBV6-6,-,TRBJ1-5
CATSTGGANTEAFF,TGTGCCACCAGTACAGGAGGTGCGAACACTGAAGCTTTCTTT,many,14,TRBV15,-,TRBJ1-1
CATSRKGSTGELFF,TGTGCCACCAGCAGAAAGGGTTCCACCGGGGAGCTGTTTTTT,-,14,TRBV15,-,TRBJ2-2
CASSEGFGRGQGGNEQFF,TGCGCCAGCAGTGAGGGATTTGGAAGGGGACAGGGTGGGAATGAGCAGTTCTTC,-,18,TRBV10-1,TRBD1,TRBJ2-1
CASSVDRATYEQYF,TGTGCCAGCAGTGTAGACAGGGCGACCTACGAGCAGTACTTC,-,14,TRBV12-3/TRBV12-4,TRBD1,TRBJ2-7
CASSLDAGANTGELFF,TGTGCCAGCAGCTTAGACGCGGGCGCGAACACCGGGGAGCTGTTTTTT,many,16,TRBV7-3,-,TRBJ2-2
CASSPGIRAGELFF,TGTGCCAGCAGTCCCGGTATAAGGGCCGGGGAGCTGTTTTTT,few,14,TRBV7-3,-,TRBJ2-2
CATRTGTDSGNTIYF,TGTGCCACCAGGACGGGGACCGACTCTGGAAACACCATATATTTT,-,15,TRBV6-1,-,TRBJ1-3
CASRMGAGELFF,TGTGCCAGCAGAATGGGAGCCGGGGAGCTGTTTTTT,many,12,TRBV2,-,TRBJ2-2
CAISVGGSGYAF,TGTGCCATCAGTGTGGGGGGGAGCGGGTACGCCTTC,-,12,TRBV10-3,-,TRBJ1-2
CASSQESRVSYEQYF,TGCGCCAGCAGCCAAGAATCCCGGGTGTCCTACGAGCAGTACTTC,many,15,TRBV4-1,-,TRBJ2-7
CASLRPLGTEAFF,TGTGCCAGTCTAAGACCCCTGGGGACTGAAGCTTTCTTT,many,13,TRBV19,-,TRBJ1-1
CASSEAAGVRQETQYF,TGCGCCAGCAGTGAAGCGGCGGGCGTTAGACAAGAGACCCAGTACTTC,-,16,TRBV10-2,-,TRBJ2-5
CATSGGRDSNQPQHF,TGTGCCACCAGTGGCGGGAGGGATAGCAATCAGCCCCAGCATTTT,-,15,TRBV24-1,-,TRBJ1-5
CASNPRWRDGWVTEAFF,TGTGCCAGTAACCCCCGATGGAGGGACGGGTGGGTCACTGAAGCTTTCTTT,many,17,TRBV19,-,TRBJ1-1
CASSLAAGDEQYF,TGTGCCAGCAGCTTAGCTGCGGGGGACGAGCAGTACTTC,few,13,TRBV7-2,TRBD2,TRBJ2-7
CASSSDSWGADGYTF,TGTGCCAGCAGTTCGGACAGTTGGGGTGCGGATGGCTACACCTTC,-,15,TRBV12-3/TRBV12-4,-,TRBJ1-2
CASSLGQGYGYTIYF,TGTGCCAGCAGCTTAGGGCAGGGCTATGGCTACACCATATATTTT,-,15,TRBV7-2,-,TRBJ1-3
CATSDLGQTQYF,TGTGCCACCAGTGATTTGGGCCAGACCCAGTACTTC,many,12,TRBV24-1,-,TRBJ2-5
CASSSIRDRVLETQYF,TGTGCCAGCAGCTCGATCCGGGACAGGGTCTTAGAGACCCAGTACTTC,-,16,TRBV7-9,TRBD1,TRBJ2-5
CASGFRTGNMNTEAFF,TGTGCTAGTGGTTTTCGGACAGGTAACATGAACACTGAAGCTTTCTTT,many,16,TRBV12-5,TRBD1,TRBJ1-1
CSVGPGQPTRAQYF,TGCAGCGTAGGACCGGGACAGCCAACCAGGGCCCAGTACTTC,-,14,TRBV29-1,TRBD1,TRBJ2-5
CASRDRVPEQYF,TGTGCTAGCCGGGACAGGGTCCCCGAGCAGTACTTC,many,12,TRBV12-5,TRBD1,TRBJ2-7
CASSLDTSGANVLTF,TGCGCCAGCAGCCTTGACACGTCTGGGGCCAACGTCCTGACTTTC,many,15,TRBV5-1,-,TRBJ2-6
CASSPGTSSNEQYF,TGTGCCAGCTCACCTGGGACTAGCTCCAACGAGCAGTACTTC,-,14,TRBV18,TRBD2,TRBJ2-7
CSANSGANVLTF,TGCAGTGCGAACTCTGGGGCCAACGTCCTGACTTTC,many,12,TRBV29-1,-,TRBJ2-6
CATYGGVSNEAFF,TGTGCCACCTACGGAGGCGTTTCGAATGAAGCTTTCTTT,-,13,TRBV10-3,-,TRBJ1-1
CASSRVREKLFF,TGTGCCAGCAGCCGAGTACGTGAAAAACTGTTTTTT,many,12,TRBV12-3/TRBV12-4,-,TRBJ1-4
CASSETGYSYEQYF,TGTGCCAGCAGTGAGACAGGCTACTCCTACGAGCAGTACTTC,-,14,TRBV6-1,-,TRBJ2-7